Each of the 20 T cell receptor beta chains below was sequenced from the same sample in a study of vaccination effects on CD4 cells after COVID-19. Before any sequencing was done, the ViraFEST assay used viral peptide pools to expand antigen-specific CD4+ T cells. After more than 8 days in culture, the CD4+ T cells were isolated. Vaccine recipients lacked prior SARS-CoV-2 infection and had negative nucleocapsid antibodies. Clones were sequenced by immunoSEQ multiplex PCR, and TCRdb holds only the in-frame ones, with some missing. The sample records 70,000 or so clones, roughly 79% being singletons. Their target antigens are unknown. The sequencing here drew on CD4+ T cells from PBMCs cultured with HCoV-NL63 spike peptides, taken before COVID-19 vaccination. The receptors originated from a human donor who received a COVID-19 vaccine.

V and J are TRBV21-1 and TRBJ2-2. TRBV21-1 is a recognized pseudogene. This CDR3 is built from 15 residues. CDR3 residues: CASSPVSSRAGELFF. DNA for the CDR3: TGTGCCAGCAGCCCGGTGTCGTCTAGGGCCGGGGAGCTGTTTTTT.

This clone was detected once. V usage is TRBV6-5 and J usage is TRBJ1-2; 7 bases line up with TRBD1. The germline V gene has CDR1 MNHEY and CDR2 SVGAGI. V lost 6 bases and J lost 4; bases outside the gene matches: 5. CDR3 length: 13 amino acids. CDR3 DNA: TGTGCCAGCAGCCCAAACAGGGGCTATGGCTACACCTTC. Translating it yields CASSPNRGYGYTF.

The CDR3 DNA is TGTGCCAGCAGCCTAACACAGGGGGCTGGAAATTCACCCCTCCACTTT. It yields the protein CASSLTQGAGNSPLHF. The J gene is TRBJ1-6, the V gene TRBV5-4; TRBD1 matches at 9 bases. The CDR3 has 16 amino acids. The germline V gene has CDR1 SGHNT and CDR2 YYREEE (reference sequence). V lost 4 bases and J lost 7; bases outside the gene matches: 9.

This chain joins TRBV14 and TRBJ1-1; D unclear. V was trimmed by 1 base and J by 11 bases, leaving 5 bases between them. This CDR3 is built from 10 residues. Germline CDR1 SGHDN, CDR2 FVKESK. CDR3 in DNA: TGTGCCAGCAGCCAAGTAGTGGCTTTCTTT. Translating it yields CASSQVVAFF.

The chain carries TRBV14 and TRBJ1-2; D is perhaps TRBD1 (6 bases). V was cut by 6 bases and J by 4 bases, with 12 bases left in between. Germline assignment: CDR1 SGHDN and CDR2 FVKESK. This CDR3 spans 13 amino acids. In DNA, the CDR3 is TGTGCCAGCAGTAGGGGGACCACCTATGGCTACACCTTC. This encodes CASSRGTTYGYTF.

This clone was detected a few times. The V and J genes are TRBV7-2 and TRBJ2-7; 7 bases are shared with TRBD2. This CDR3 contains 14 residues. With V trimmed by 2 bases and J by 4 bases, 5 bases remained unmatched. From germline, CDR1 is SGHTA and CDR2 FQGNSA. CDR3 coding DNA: TGTGCCAGCAGCTTAATGGGGGGGGAATACGAGCAGTACGTC. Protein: CASSLMGGEYEQYV.

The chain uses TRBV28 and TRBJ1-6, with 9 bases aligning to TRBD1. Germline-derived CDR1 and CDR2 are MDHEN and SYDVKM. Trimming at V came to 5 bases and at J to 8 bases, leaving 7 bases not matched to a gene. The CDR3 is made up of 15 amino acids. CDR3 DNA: TGTGCCAGCAGTCCCCCGGGACAGGGTTATTCACCCCTCCACTTT. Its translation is CASSPPGQGYSPLHF.

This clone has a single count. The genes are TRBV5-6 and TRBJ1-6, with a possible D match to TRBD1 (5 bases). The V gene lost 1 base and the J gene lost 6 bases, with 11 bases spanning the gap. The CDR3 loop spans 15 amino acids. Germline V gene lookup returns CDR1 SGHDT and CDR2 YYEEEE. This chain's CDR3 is CASSLQGLTNSPLHF. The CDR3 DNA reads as TGTGCCAGCAGCTTGCAGGGACTGACTAATTCACCCCTCCACTTT.

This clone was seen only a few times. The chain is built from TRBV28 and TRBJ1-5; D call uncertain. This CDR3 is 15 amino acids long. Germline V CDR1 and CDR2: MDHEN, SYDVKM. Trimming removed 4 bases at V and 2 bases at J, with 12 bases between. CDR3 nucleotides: TGTGCCAGCAGTTCCCCTCAAGGCGGCAATCAGCCCCAGCATTTT. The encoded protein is CASSSPQGGNQPQHF.

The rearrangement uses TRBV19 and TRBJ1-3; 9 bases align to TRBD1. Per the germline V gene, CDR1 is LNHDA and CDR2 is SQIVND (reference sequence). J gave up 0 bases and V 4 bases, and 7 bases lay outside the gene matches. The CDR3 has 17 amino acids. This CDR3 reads CASSNGPGQGSGNTIYF. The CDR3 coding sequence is TGTGCCAGTAGTAATGGACCGGGACAGGGCTCTGGAAACACCATATATTTT.

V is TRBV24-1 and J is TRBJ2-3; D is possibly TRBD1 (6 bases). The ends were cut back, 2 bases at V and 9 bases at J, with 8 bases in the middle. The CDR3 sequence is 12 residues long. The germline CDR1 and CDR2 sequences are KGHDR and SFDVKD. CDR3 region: CATSDSGTTQYF. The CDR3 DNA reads TGTGCCACCAGTGATTCCGGGACAACGCAGTATTTT.

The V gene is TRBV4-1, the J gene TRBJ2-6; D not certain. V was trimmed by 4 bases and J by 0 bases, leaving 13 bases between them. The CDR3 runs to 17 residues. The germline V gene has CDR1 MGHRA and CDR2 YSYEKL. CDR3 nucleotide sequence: TGCGCCAGCAGCCTCGGGCCAACTTCCTCTGGGGCCAACGTCCTGACTTTC. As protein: CASSLGPTSSGANVLTF.

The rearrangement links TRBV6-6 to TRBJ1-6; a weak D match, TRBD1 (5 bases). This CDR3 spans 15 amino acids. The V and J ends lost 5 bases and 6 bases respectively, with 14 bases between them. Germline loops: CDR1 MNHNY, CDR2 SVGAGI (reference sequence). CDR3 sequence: CASSPPGDGNSPLHF. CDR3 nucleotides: TGTGCCAGCAGTCCTCCGGGGGACGGTAATTCACCCCTCCACTTT.

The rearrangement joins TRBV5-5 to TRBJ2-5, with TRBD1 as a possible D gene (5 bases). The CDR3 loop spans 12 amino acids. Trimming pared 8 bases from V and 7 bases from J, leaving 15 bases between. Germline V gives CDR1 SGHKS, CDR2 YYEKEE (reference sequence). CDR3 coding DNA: TGTGCCAGTTCCCAGGGTATGGGGACCCAGTACTTC. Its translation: CASSQGMGTQYF.

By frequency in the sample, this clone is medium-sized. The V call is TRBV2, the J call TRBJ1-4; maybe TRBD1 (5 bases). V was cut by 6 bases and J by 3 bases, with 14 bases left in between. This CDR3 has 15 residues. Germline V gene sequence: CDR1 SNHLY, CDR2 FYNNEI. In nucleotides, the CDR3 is TGTGCCAGCAGCCACCAGGACATACCTAATGAAAAACTGTTTTTT. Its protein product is CASSHQDIPNEKLFF.

The CDR3 DNA follows: TGCGCCAGCAGTCGAAACTCTGGGGCCAACGTCCTGACTTTC. Protein product: CASSRNSGANVLTF. The chain combines TRBV4-1 with TRBJ2-6; D is unclear. V was shortened by 6 bases and J by 0 bases, with 6 bases between the two germline ends. The CDR3 spans 14 residues. CDR1 MGHRA and CDR2 YSYEKL come from the germline V gene.

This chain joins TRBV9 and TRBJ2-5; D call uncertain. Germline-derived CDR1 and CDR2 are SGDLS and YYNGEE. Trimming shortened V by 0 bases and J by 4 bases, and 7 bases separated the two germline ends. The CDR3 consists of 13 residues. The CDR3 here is CASSVGGSETQYF. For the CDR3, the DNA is TGTGCCAGCAGCGTAGGGGGATCAGAGACCCAGTACTTC.

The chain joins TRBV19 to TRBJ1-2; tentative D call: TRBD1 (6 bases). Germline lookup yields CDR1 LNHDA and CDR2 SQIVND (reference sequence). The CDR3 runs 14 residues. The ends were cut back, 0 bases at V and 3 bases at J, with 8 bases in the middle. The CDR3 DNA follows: TGTGCCAGTAGTATAGAAACAGGGTACTATGGCTACACCTTC. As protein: CASSIETGYYGYTF.

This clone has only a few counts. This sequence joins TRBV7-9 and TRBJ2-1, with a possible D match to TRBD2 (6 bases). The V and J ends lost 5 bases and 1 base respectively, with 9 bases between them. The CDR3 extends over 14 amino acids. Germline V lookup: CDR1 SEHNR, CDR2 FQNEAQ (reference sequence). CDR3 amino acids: CASSPGTSYNEQFF. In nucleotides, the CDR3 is TGTGCCAGCAGCCCCGGGACTTCCTACAATGAGCAGTTCTTC.

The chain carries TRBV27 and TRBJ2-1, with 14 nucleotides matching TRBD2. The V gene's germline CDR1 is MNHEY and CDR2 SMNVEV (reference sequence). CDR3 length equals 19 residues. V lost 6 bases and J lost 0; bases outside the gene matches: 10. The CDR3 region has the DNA TGTGCCAGCAGCTCCGGACTAGCGGGGGGTGTATTCTCCTACAATGAGCAGTTCTTC. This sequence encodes CASSSGLAGGVFSYNEQFF.